Below are 11 T cell receptor beta chains sequenced from a single sample in a study of identical twins. Each CDR3 protein gets one entry after TCRdb re-called the 5' RACE reads with MiXCR. The data contain 450,000 to 650,000 distinct CDR3 sequences, more than 9% of them singletons. These data are also associated with another study on yellow fever vaccine responses in identical twins.

Sequenced material: PBMCs. Source of these receptors: a woman aged 18-29 years in good health.

The rearrangement joins TRBV7-8 to TRBJ2-6, with D possibly TRBD1 on 5 matching bases. From germline, CDR1 is SGHVS and CDR2 FQNEAQ. The germline V and J ends were trimmed by 5 bases and 2 bases, with 22 bases remaining between them. This CDR3 spans 19 amino acids. The CDR3 nucleotides read TGTGCCAGCAGCCCGACCGTTGGGGCGCCCCTGGCTGGGGCCAACGTCCTGACTTTC. It encodes CASSPTVGAPLAGANVLTF.

This clonotype was counted at least ten times. The J gene is TRBJ2-6, the V gene TRBV28; 8 positions agree with TRBD1. J gave up 0 bases and V 3 bases, and 4 bases lay outside the gene matches. This CDR3 spans 17 amino acids. Germline V gene data show CDR1 as MDHEN and CDR2 as SYDVKM. The CDR3 loop is CASSFGQGLSGANVLTF. The CDR3 nucleotides read TGTGCCAGCAGTTTTGGACAGGGCCTCTCTGGGGCCAACGTCCTGACTTTC. The whole variable domain, filled in from reference TRBV28 and TRBJ2-6, reads DVKVTQSSRYLVKRTGEKVFLECVQDMDHENMFWYRQDPGLGLRLIYFSYDVKMKEKGDIPEGYSVSREKKERFSLILESASTNQTSMYLCASSFGQGLSGANVLTFGAGSRLTVL.

Many counts were recorded for this clonotype. This chain uses TRBV6-1 with TRBJ2-7; 10 nucleotides line up with TRBD2. Germline lookup yields CDR1 MNHNS and CDR2 SASEGT. V shed 5 bases, J shed 0 bases, and the junction held 4 bases outside the gene matches. The CDR3 consists of 15 residues. Written as DNA, the CDR3 is TGTGCCAGCAGTCCCCTAGCGGGAGCCTCCTACGAGCAGTACTTC. Translating gives CASSPLAGASYEQYF.

This chain links TRBV5-8 with TRBJ2-7; D not certain. The germline CDR1 and CDR2 sequences are SGHTS and YDEGEE. CDR3 size: 17 residues. V was clipped by 4 bases and J by 0 bases, with 20 bases between them. The CDR3 sequence: CASSPAGSRVLSYEQYF. The DNA of the CDR3 is TGTGCCAGCAGCCCCGCCGGATCTCGGGTTCTCTCCTACGAGCAGTACTTC.

This clonotype came up many times. The chain joins TRBV10-3 to TRBJ2-3, with D unclear. CDR3 length: 12 residues. The V end lost 6 bases, the J end lost 4 bases, and 8 bases lay between the germline ends. CDR1 and CDR2 from the germline V gene are ENHRY and SYGVKD. DNA for the CDR3: TGTGCCATCAGGGGCTATCCAGATACGCAGTATTTT. Protein sequence: CAIRGYPDTQYF.

Ten or more counts support this clonotype. This rearrangement joins TRBV15 to TRBJ2-5, with 10 bases lining up with TRBD1. The CDR3 has 15 amino acids. V was pared by 1 base and J by 4 bases, with 3 bases of the junction left unmatched. The germline V gene encodes CDR1 LNHNV and CDR2 YYDKDF (reference sequence). CDR3: CATSRGQGAGETQYF. CDR3 DNA sequence: TGTGCCACCAGCAGAGGACAGGGGGCTGGAGAGACCCAGTACTTC.

CDR3 nucleotide sequence: TGCAGCGTTCCAACGTCGGGGCCACGGGGTGAAAAACTGTTTTTT. Residues: CSVPTSGPRGEKLFF. This rearrangement joins TRBV29-1 to TRBJ1-4; the D gene is possibly TRBD1 (5 bases). The V end lost 5 bases, the J end lost 7 bases, and 20 bases lay between the germline ends. This CDR3 contains 15 residues. CDR1 SQVTM and CDR2 ANQGSEA come from the germline V gene.

This clonotype appeared many times. V is TRBV29-1 and J is TRBJ2-3; tentatively, D is TRBD2 (6 bases). Germline V gene lookup returns CDR1 SQVTM and CDR2 ANQGSEA. Trimming removed 6 bases at V and 2 bases at J, with 18 bases between. The length of the CDR3 is 15 residues. In DNA form, the CDR3 reads TGCAGCGTGAGAGGAGGGGCCGACATCACAGATACGCAGTATTTT. Protein: CSVRGGADITDTQYF.

V gene TRBV14 combines with J gene TRBJ1-1; perhaps TRBD1 as D (6 bases). Germline loops: CDR1 SGHDN, CDR2 FVKESK. The CDR3 runs 12 residues. Trimming pared 5 bases from V and 6 bases from J, leaving 10 bases between. CDR3 in DNA: TGTGCCAGCAGCTACAGGGTCGCTGAAGCTTTCTTT. It translates to CASSYRVAEAFF.

A few counts support this clonotype. The rearrangement joins TRBV4-3 to TRBJ2-3; tentative D call: TRBD2 (5 bases). Germline V gene data show CDR1 as LGHNA and CDR2 as YSLEER. Trimming removed 0 bases at V and 0 bases at J, with 10 bases between. CDR3 length equals 16 residues. The CDR3 region is CASSQELARSTDTQYF. The CDR3 DNA is TGCGCCAGCAGCCAAGAGCTAGCTCGGAGCACAGATACGCAGTATTTT.

This sequence joins TRBV2 and TRBJ2-7, with TRBD1 matching over 7 bases. The V gene's germline CDR1 is SNHLY and CDR2 FYNNEI. The trim removed 8 bases at V and 1 base at J, leaving 5 bases unmatched. The CDR3 is 13 amino acids. The DNA of the CDR3 is TGTGCCAGCGGATGGACAGGTTCCTACGAGCAGTACTTC. Its translation is CASGWTGSYEQYF.